Below, 18 T cell receptor beta chains from the same sample are listed, as sequenced in a study of T cell responses to AZD1222 COVID-19 vaccine (dated by TCRdb to 2020 to 2022). Library generation was performed with the immunoSEQ multiplex PCR assay. Not all clones reach the TCRdb copy of this immuneACCESS table, which keeps in-frame sequences only. Checked studies attribute under half of the gap to unresolved V genes and leave the rest unexplained. In all, the sample holds some 150,000 clones, and 90% of those were seen once. The ten largest clones represent 3.4% of the sample. The time point label for this specimen denotes: baseline before first vaccination. The input for sequencing was peripheral blood, taken on day 0 of AZD1222 vaccination. The receptors stem from an adult in good health.

This clone was counted a single time. This rearrangement joins TRBV15 to TRBJ2-1; the D gene is possibly TRBD2 (6 bases). V gave up 8 bases and J gave up 0 bases, with 8 bases separating them. Germline CDR1 reads LNHNV; CDR2 reads YYDKDF (reference sequence). The CDR3 totals 13 residues. CDR3 sequence reads: CATDGSSYNEQFF. In nucleotides, the CDR3 is TGTGCCACCGACGGGAGCTCCTACAATGAGCAGTTCTTC.

CDR3 sequence (DNA): TGTGCCATCAGTGAGACTCAGGGGGTCGCAGATACGCAGTATTTT. Its translation is CAISETQGVADTQYF. The J gene is TRBJ2-3, the V gene TRBV10-3; 7 nucleotides align to TRBD1. The CDR3 has 15 residues. From germline, CDR1 is ENHRY and CDR2 SYGVKD. With 2 bases clipped from V and 4 bases from J, the junction kept 6 bases outside the gene matches.

The rearrangement uses TRBV7-9 and TRBJ2-4; a possible D gene is TRBD2 (5 bases). Trimming shortened V by 2 bases and J by 7 bases, and 15 bases separated the two germline ends. Germline CDR1 reads SEHNR; CDR2 reads FQNEAQ (reference sequence). This CDR3 is 15 amino acids long. The CDR3 is CASSLKLSGNNIQYF. CDR3 DNA sequence: TGTGCCAGCAGCTTAAAACTCTCGGGAAACAACATTCAGTACTTC. Looking up the rest from reference TRBV7-9 and TRBJ2-4 gives the full variable domain: DTGVSQNPRHKITKRGQNVTFRCDPISEHNRLYWYRQTLGQGPEFLTYFQNEAQLEKSRLLSDRFSAERPKGSFSTLEIQRTEQGDSAMYLCASSLKLSGNNIQYFGAGTRLSVL.

V gene TRBV29-1 combines with J gene TRBJ2-7; 9 bases are shared with TRBD1. Germline V gene data show CDR1 as SQVTM and CDR2 as ANQGSEA. This CDR3 comprises 14 residues. The CDR3 DNA is TGCAGACAAATCTCCGGGACAGGGTTCGGCGAGCAGTACTTC. Translating it yields CRQISGTGFGEQYF.

This chain uses TRBV5-6 with TRBJ2-5; possible D gene TRBD1, 5 bases. Deletions cut 0 bases from V and 5 bases from J, with 11 bases between. This CDR3 has 14 residues. CDR1 and CDR2 (germline): SGHDT, YYEEEE. CDR3 protein: CASSLGGGSETQYF. The CDR3 coding sequence is TGTGCCAGCAGCTTGGGGGGCGGTTCGGAGACCCAGTACTTC.

The genes are TRBV27 and TRBJ1-1; 8 bases map to TRBD1. Germline V CDR1 and CDR2: MNHEY, SMNVEV (reference sequence). This CDR3 is built from 15 residues. V was clipped by 5 bases and J by 1 base; unmatched bases: 6. The CDR3 sequence: CASSARGPKNTEAFF. CDR3 DNA: TGTGCCAGCAGTGCCAGGGGGCCTAAGAACACTGAAGCTTTCTTT.

The chain recombines TRBV5-1 with TRBJ2-7; 9 nucleotides agree with TRBD1. CDR3 length: 15 residues. Germline V gives CDR1 SGHRS, CDR2 YFSETQ. The ends lost 1 base at V and 7 bases at J; junction bases unmatched: 9. The CDR3 region has the DNA TGCGCCAGCAGCTTGCGGACAGGGGACGTTTGGGAGCAGTACTTC. As protein: CASSLRTGDVWEQYF.

The rearrangement links TRBV6-5 to TRBJ1-3; 7 bases fit TRBD1. This CDR3 has 13 residues. J gave up 5 bases and V 6 bases, and 4 bases lay outside the gene matches. The germline V gene has CDR1 MNHEY and CDR2 SVGAGI. The CDR3 sequence: CASSWDSRNTIYF. The CDR3 DNA reads TGTGCCAGCAGCTGGGACAGTCGAAACACCATATATTTT.

The V gene is TRBV2, the J gene TRBJ1-2; no reliable D call. Germline V gene lookup returns CDR1 SNHLY and CDR2 FYNNEI. The CDR3 spans 12 residues. Between the trimmed V and J ends, which lost 3 bases and 4 bases, there was a span of 6 bases. This chain's CDR3 is CASSDRVYGYTF. In DNA form, the CDR3 reads TGTGCCAGCAGTGATAGGGTCTATGGCTACACCTTC.

The chain has TRBV27 and TRBJ1-2; D gene ambiguous. The V end was cut by 4 bases, the J end by 7 bases, with 22 bases between. The germline CDR1 and CDR2 sequences are MNHEY and SMNVEV (reference sequence). The CDR3 is made up of 16 amino acids. Here the CDR3 reads CASSWGGPGSPSGYTF. The CDR3 bases are TGTGCCAGCAGTTGGGGAGGTCCAGGATCCCCTTCTGGCTACACCTTC.

The chain combines TRBV28 with TRBJ2-7, with 8 bases lining up with TRBD1. The germline V gene has CDR1 MDHEN and CDR2 SYDVKM. Trimming removed 5 bases from V and 6 bases from J; junction bases left unmatched: 6. There are 13 residues in the CDR3. The CDR3 sequence is CASSRTGTIEQYF. The CDR3 nucleotides are TGTGCCAGCAGTAGGACAGGGACGATCGAGCAGTACTTC. The full variable domain, in which reference TRBV28 and TRBJ2-7 provide the parts outside the CDR3, is DVKVTQSSRYLVKRTGEKVFLECVQDMDHENMFWYRQDPGLGLRLIYFSYDVKMKEKGDIPEGYSVSREKKERFSLILESASTNQTSMYLCASSRTGTIEQYFGPGTRLTVT.

V usage is TRBV3-1 (or the pseudogene TRBV3-2) and J usage is TRBJ1-2, with D tentatively TRBD1 (6 bases). CDR1 LGHDT and CDR2 YNNKEL come from the germline V gene (reference sequence). Trimming took 4 bases from V and 0 from J, leaving 15 bases between them. The CDR3 covers 16 residues. The CDR3 region has the DNA TGTGCCAGCAGCCTTCAGGGGATCTTTGCTAACTATGGCTACACCTTC. It is translated as CASSLQGIFANYGYTF.

This chain connects TRBV6-5 to TRBJ1-5, with D perhaps matching TRBD1 (5 bases). The CDR3 contains 15 residues. Germline assignment: CDR1 MNHEY and CDR2 SVGAGI. Trimming pared 2 bases from V and 0 bases from J, leaving 8 bases between. The CDR3 region is CASSYGGNSNQPQHF. The CDR3 nucleotides are TGTGCCAGCAGTTACGGGGGGAATAGCAATCAGCCCCAGCATTTT.

This rearrangement joins TRBV21-1 to TRBJ1-2; TRBD1 is the table's D call and was not checked against the DNA. TRBV21-1 is an annotated pseudogene. The CDR3 spans 23 residues. For the CDR3, the DNA is TGTGCCAGCAGCACACGGTTGTTCCCCAAAGACAGGGGGGGCCAGACGGAATTCTATGGCTACACCTTC. It specifies CASSTRLFPKDRGGQTEFYGYTF.

CDR3 coding DNA: TGTGCCAGCAGCTTAGCGGGGAATGGGGACGAGCAGTTCTTC. This translates into CASSLAGNGDEQFF. The chain combines TRBV7-3 with TRBJ2-1; TRBD2 might be the D (6 bases). Germline V gene lookup returns CDR1 SGHTA and CDR2 FQGTGA. V dropped 2 bases and J dropped 10 bases, with 15 bases sitting between them. The CDR3 spans 14 residues.

The rearrangement joins TRBV12-3 or TRBV12-4 to TRBJ2-3; no firm D call. Trimming took 8 bases from V and 1 from J, leaving 10 bases between them. The CDR3 is 13 amino acids. CDR3 DNA: TGTGCCAGCGCGCAGGATGGCACAGATACGCAGTATTTT. Protein: CASAQDGTDTQYF.

This chain joins TRBV19 and TRBJ1-4; D call uncertain. CDR1 is LNHDA, CDR2 SQIVND, per germline (reference sequence). The CDR3 consists of 16 residues. V was shortened by 4 bases and J by 1 base, with 13 bases between the two germline ends. CDR3 DNA sequence: TGTGCCAGTAGTACAATTAGGACTCAAACTAATGAAAAACTGTTTTTT. Translating it yields CASSTIRTQTNEKLFF.

The chain carries TRBV30 and TRBJ1-5; D perhaps matches TRBD1 (5 bases). Trimming cost V 6 bases and J 3 bases, with 12 bases left between them. Per germline, CDR1 GTSNPN and CDR2 SVGIG (reference sequence). The CDR3 runs 13 residues. CDR3 loop: CACGARDNQPQHF. The CDR3 DNA reads TGTGCCTGCGGGGCCCGGGACAATCAGCCCCAGCATTTT.